This is a list of T cell receptor beta chains from one sample in a study of blood T cell repertoires in COVID-19. TCRdb keeps only in-frame clones here, not all; method: immunoSEQ multiplex PCR. The table records around 280,000 clones, 75% to 90% of them present only once. Material for sequencing was peripheral blood. Every receptor here comes from a woman in her twenties or thirties who had recovered from COVID-19. The CDR3 runs from the conserved cysteine through the conserved F or W. A D gene is named only where the DNA matches it firmly. Rows may omit the clone size; those that give it use once, few, many or a size class.

clone_size: -; v_call: TRBV11-2; d_call: TRBD2; cdr3_length: 15; j_call: TRBJ2-1; cdr3_aa: CASSLHLAGEEGQFF; cdr3_nt: TGTGCCAGCAGCTTACATTTGGCGGGAGAAGAGGGGCAGTTCTTC
clone_size: -; v_call: TRBV30; d_call: -; cdr3_length: 12; j_call: TRBJ2-5; cdr3_aa: CAWKEGKETQYF; cdr3_nt: TGTGCCTGGAAGGAGGGAAAAGAGACCCAGTACTTC
clone_size: few; v_call: TRBV6-6; d_call: -; cdr3_length: 12; j_call: TRBJ1-1; cdr3_aa: CASTVVRSEAFF; cdr3_nt: TGTGCCAGCACCGTAGTTCGTTCTGAAGCTTTCTTT
clone_size: -; v_call: TRBV3-1/TRBV3-2; d_call: -; cdr3_length: 15; j_call: TRBJ1-2; cdr3_aa: CASSQDMTPYYGYTF; cdr3_nt: TGTGCCAGCAGCCAAGATATGACACCCTACTATGGCTACACCTTC
clone_size: -; v_call: TRBV5-1; d_call: -; cdr3_length: 14; j_call: TRBJ2-3; cdr3_aa: CASSLGGDPDTQYF; cdr3_nt: TGCGCCAGCAGCCTCGGCGGGGACCCGGATACGCAGTATTTT
clone_size: -; v_call: TRBV28; d_call: -; cdr3_length: 12; j_call: TRBJ1-1; cdr3_aa: CATGTPYYEAFF; cdr3_nt: TGTGCCACAGGGACACCGTATTATGAAGCTTTCTTT
clone_size: -; v_call: TRBV10-3; d_call: TRBD1; cdr3_length: 16; j_call: TRBJ1-5; cdr3_aa: CAISDPIDDRGQPQHF; cdr3_nt: TGTGCCATCAGTGACCCCATTGACGACAGGGGTCAGCCCCAGCATTTT
clone_size: -; v_call: TRBV18; d_call: -; cdr3_length: 11; j_call: TRBJ2-5; cdr3_aa: CATQSEETQYF; cdr3_nt: TGTGCCACCCAGTCCGAAGAGACCCAGTACTTC
clone_size: -; v_call: TRBV5-4; d_call: -; cdr3_length: 14; j_call: TRBJ2-5; cdr3_aa: CASSRSGAQETQYF; cdr3_nt: TGTGCCAGCAGCCGCTCAGGGGCCCAAGAGACCCAGTACTTC
clone_size: -; v_call: TRBV7-2; d_call: -; cdr3_length: 13; j_call: TRBJ1-1; cdr3_aa: CASSVTVNTEAFF; cdr3_nt: TGTGCCAGCAGCGTTACGGTGAACACTGAAGCTTTCTTT
clone_size: -; v_call: TRBV4-2; d_call: TRBD1; cdr3_length: 17; j_call: TRBJ1-5; cdr3_aa: CASSQMGSDRVVQPQHF; cdr3_nt: TGTGCCAGCAGCCAGATGGGGAGCGACAGGGTAGTACAGCCCCAGCATTTT
clone_size: -; v_call: TRBV28; d_call: -; cdr3_length: 14; j_call: TRBJ2-5; cdr3_aa: CASGGGTLRETQYF; cdr3_nt: TGTGCCAGCGGGGGGGGGACACTCCGAGAGACCCAGTACTTC
clone_size: -; v_call: TRBV6-5; d_call: TRBD1; cdr3_length: 12; j_call: TRBJ1-1; cdr3_aa: CASKDRGTEAFF; cdr3_nt: TGTGCCTCCAAGGACAGGGGCACTGAAGCTTTCTTT
clone_size: -; v_call: TRBV3-1/TRBV3-2; d_call: -; cdr3_length: 14; j_call: TRBJ1-1; cdr3_aa: CASSLSFLNTEAFF; cdr3_nt: TGTGCCAGCAGCCTCTCTTTCCTGAACACTGAAGCTTTCTTT
clone_size: few; v_call: TRBV2; d_call: -; cdr3_length: 15; j_call: TRBJ1-1; cdr3_aa: CASSDFGLGNTEAFF; cdr3_nt: TGTGCCAGCAGTGACTTCGGGTTAGGGAACACTGAAGCTTTCTTT
clone_size: -; v_call: TRBV4-1; d_call: -; cdr3_length: 13; j_call: TRBJ1-4; cdr3_aa: CASSRTGNEKLFF; cdr3_nt: TGCGCCAGCAGCCGCACAGGGAATGAAAAACTGTTTTTT
clone_size: -; v_call: TRBV5-4; d_call: -; cdr3_length: 12; j_call: TRBJ1-2; cdr3_aa: CASSLVAYGYTF; cdr3_nt: TGTGCCAGCAGCTTGGTAGCCTATGGCTACACCTTC
clone_size: once; v_call: TRBV11-2; d_call: -; cdr3_length: 18; j_call: TRBJ2-3; cdr3_aa: CASSLESLRTRSTDTQYF; cdr3_nt: TGTGCCAGCAGCTTAGAGTCGCTGAGGACAAGGAGCACAGATACGCAGTATTTT
clone_size: -; v_call: TRBV12-3/TRBV12-4; d_call: -; cdr3_length: 13; j_call: TRBJ2-5; cdr3_aa: CASSSHLGETQYF; cdr3_nt: TGTGCCAGCAGTTCCCACCTCGGGGAGACCCAGTACTTC
clone_size: once; v_call: TRBV28; d_call: TRBD1; cdr3_length: 15; j_call: TRBJ2-2; cdr3_aa: CASSPGQANTGELFF; cdr3_nt: TGTGCCAGCAGCCCCGGACAGGCGAACACCGGGGAGCTGTTTTTT
clone_size: few; v_call: TRBV7-9; d_call: -; cdr3_length: 16; j_call: TRBJ2-1; cdr3_aa: CASGLLEGSAYNEQFF; cdr3_nt: TGTGCCAGCGGGCTACTCGAGGGATCGGCCTACAATGAGCAGTTCTTC
clone_size: -; v_call: TRBV7-9; d_call: TRBD1; cdr3_length: 15; j_call: TRBJ2-3; cdr3_aa: CASSWDRGPTDTQYF; cdr3_nt: TGTGCCAGCAGCTGGGACAGGGGGCCCACAGATACGCAGTATTTT
clone_size: -; v_call: TRBV28; d_call: -; cdr3_length: 14; j_call: TRBJ2-2; cdr3_aa: CASIAQTYTGELFF; cdr3_nt: TGTGCCAGCATTGCACAAACCTACACCGGGGAGCTGTTTTTT
clone_size: -; v_call: TRBV6-1; d_call: -; cdr3_length: 14; j_call: TRBJ1-2; cdr3_aa: CASTKTALPYGYTF; cdr3_nt: TGTGCCAGCACCAAGACAGCCCTTCCCTATGGCTACACCTTC
clone_size: -; v_call: TRBV19; d_call: TRBD1; cdr3_length: 13; j_call: TRBJ1-1; cdr3_aa: CASRHGQDYEAFF; cdr3_nt: TGTGCCAGTAGGCATGGACAGGACTATGAAGCTTTCTTT
clone_size: -; v_call: TRBV4-1; d_call: TRBD1; cdr3_length: 16; j_call: TRBJ2-1; cdr3_aa: CASKGIGTDSYNEQFF; cdr3_nt: TGCGCCAGCAAAGGTATCGGGACAGACTCCTACAATGAGCAGTTCTTC